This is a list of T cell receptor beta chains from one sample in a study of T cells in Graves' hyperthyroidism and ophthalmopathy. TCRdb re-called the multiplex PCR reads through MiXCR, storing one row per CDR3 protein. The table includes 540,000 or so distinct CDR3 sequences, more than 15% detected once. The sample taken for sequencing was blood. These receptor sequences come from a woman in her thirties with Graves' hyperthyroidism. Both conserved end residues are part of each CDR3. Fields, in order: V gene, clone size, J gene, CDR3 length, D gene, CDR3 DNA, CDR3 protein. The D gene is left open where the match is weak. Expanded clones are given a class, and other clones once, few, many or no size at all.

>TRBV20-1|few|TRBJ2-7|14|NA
TGCAGTGCTAGAAATGGACAGAGCGGAGACGAGCAGTACTTC
CSARNGQSGDEQYF
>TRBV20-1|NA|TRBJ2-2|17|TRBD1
TGCAGTGCTAGAGAACACTCGACAGGGATAAACACCGGGGAGCTGTTTTTT
CSAREHSTGINTGELFF
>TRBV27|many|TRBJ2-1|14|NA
TGTGCCAGCAGCCCGGGATTTCAGCCCAATGAGCAGTTCTTC
CASSPGFQPNEQFF
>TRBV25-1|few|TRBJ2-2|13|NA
TGTGCCAGCAGGGGGGACCCCACCGGGGAGCTGTTTTTT
CASRGDPTGELFF
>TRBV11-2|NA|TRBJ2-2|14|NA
TGTGCCAGCAGCCGAACTCAGGCGACCGGGGAGCTGTTTTTT
CASSRTQATGELFF
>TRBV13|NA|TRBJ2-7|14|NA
TGTGCCAGCAGCTTACGAATCCTAGTGGGGGAGCAGTACTTC
CASSLRILVGEQYF
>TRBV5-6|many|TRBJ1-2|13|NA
TGTGCCAGCAGCAGCGACAGGTTCTATGGCTACACCTTC
CASSSDRFYGYTF
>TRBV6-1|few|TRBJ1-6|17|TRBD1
TGTGCCAGCAGTGAACTCAGGGGGCAAACTTATAATTCACCCCTCCACTTT
CASSELRGQTYNSPLHF
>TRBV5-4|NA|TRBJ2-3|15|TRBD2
TGTGCCAGCAGCTCCACTAGCGGGAGATCAGATACGCAGTATTTT
CASSSTSGRSDTQYF
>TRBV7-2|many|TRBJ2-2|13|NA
TGTGCCAGCAGCTTAGTCCGCACCGGGGAGCTGTTTTTT
CASSLVRTGELFF
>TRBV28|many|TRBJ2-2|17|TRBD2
TGTGCCAGCGGGGAGACTAGCGGGAGGCCTTACACCGGGGAGCTGTTTTTT
CASGETSGRPYTGELFF
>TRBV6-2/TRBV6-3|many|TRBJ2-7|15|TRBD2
TGTGCCAGCAGTGGCTCCGGGACTAGGGGCTACGAGCAGTACTTC
CASSGSGTRGYEQYF
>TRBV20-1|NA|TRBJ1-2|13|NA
TGCAGTGCCAATTCTTGGGGTGACTATGGCTACACCTTC
CSANSWGDYGYTF
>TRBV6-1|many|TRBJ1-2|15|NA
TGTGCCAGCAGTGAAGGGGGCGGCTTAAACTATGGCTACACCTTC
CASSEGGGLNYGYTF
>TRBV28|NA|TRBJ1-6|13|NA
TGTGCCAGCACCCCCCTCGTGGGTTCACCCCTCCACTTT
CASTPLVGSPLHF
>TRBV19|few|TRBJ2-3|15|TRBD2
TGTGCCTCACGGGCGGGAGTTTTCCGCACAGATACGCAGTATTTT
CASRAGVFRTDTQYF
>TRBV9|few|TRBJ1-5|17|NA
TGTGCCAGCAGCGTCGCCCGTAATTCAGGGTGCAATCAGCCCCAGCATTTT
CASSVARNSGCNQPQHF
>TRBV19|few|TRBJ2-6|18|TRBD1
TGTGCCAGTAGTCCTGCGGGACAGGCTGGGGCAGGGGCCAACGTCCTGACTTTC
CASSPAGQAGAGANVLTF
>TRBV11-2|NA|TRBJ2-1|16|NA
TGTGCCAGCAGCTTAACTGGGGGGTTCCACTACAATGAGCAGTTCTTC
CASSLTGGFHYNEQFF
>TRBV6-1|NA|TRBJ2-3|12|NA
TGTGCCAGCAGTGGCTTTTCAGATACGCAGTATTTT
CASSGFSDTQYF
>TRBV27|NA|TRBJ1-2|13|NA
TGTGCCAGCAGTTCCGGGGGTGGCTATGGCTACACCTTC
CASSSGGGYGYTF
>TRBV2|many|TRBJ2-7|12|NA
TGTGCCAGCAAGATCGTGGCCTACGAGCAGTACTTC
CASKIVAYEQYF
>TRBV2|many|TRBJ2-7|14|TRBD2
TGTGCCAGCAGGAAGCGGGAGGGCGGCGACGAGCAGTACTTC
CASRKREGGDEQYF
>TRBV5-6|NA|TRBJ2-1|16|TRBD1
TGTGCCAGCAGCTACACCGGGACAGGGTTATACAATGAGCAGTTCTTC
CASSYTGTGLYNEQFF
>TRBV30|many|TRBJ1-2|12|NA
TGTGCCTGGAGTGAGGCTGAGTATGGCTACACCTTC
CAWSEAEYGYTF
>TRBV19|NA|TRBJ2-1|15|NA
TGTGCCAGTAGTACGGACTGGTCAGAGATAAATGAGCAGTTCTTC
CASSTDWSEINEQFF
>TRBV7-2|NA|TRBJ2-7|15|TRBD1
TGTGCCAGCAGCTCCCAACCGGGACAGAGCTACGAGCAGTACTTC
CASSSQPGQSYEQYF
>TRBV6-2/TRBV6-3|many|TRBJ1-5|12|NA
TGTGCCAGCAGTTCTCGTGACCAGCCCCAGCATTTT
CASSSRDQPQHF
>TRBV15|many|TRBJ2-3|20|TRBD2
TGTGCCACCAGCAGCGGACTAGCGGGAGATCCTGGGAACCAAGCAGATACGCAGTATTTT
CATSSGLAGDPGNQADTQYF
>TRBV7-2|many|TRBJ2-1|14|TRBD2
TGTGCCAGCAGCTTACTAGCGGGGTACAATGAGCAGTTCTTC
CASSLLAGYNEQFF
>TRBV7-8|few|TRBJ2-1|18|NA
TGTGCCAGCAGCTTAGCCGGGGAAACGATCCACGCCTACAATGAGCAGTTCTTC
CASSLAGETIHAYNEQFF
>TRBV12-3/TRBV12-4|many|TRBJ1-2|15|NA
TGTGCCAGCAGTTCCAGGGGAAGGGGTAACTATGGCTACACCTTC
CASSSRGRGNYGYTF
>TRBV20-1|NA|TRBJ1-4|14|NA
TGCAGTGCTTTGAACCGAGCAACTAATGAAAAACTGTTTTTT
CSALNRATNEKLFF
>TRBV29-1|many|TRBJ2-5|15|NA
TGCAGCGTTGTGTGGGGCAGCTCCGGCCAGGAGACCCAGTACTTC
CSVVWGSSGQETQYF
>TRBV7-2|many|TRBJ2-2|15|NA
TGTGCCAGCAGAGCCGGGACTTCGAACACCGGGGAGCTGTTTTTT
CASRAGTSNTGELFF
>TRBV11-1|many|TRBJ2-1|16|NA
TGTGCCAGCAGCATCGAATCGGGACTCCTCGGGTGGGAGCAGTTCTTC
CASSIESGLLGWEQFF
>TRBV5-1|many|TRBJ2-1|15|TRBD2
TGCGCCAGCAGCCTGCACCGGGAGGGCCCCAATGAGCAGTTCTTC
CASSLHREGPNEQFF
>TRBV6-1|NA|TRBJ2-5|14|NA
TGTGCCAGCAGTACCGGGTCAGAGTCAGAGACCCAGTACTTC
CASSTGSESETQYF
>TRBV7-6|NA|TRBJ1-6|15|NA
TGTGCCAGCAGCTTAGGGGGATGGCAAAATTCACCCCTCCACTTT
CASSLGGWQNSPLHF
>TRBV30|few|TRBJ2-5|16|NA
TGTGCCTGGAGTCTAACGTACGCCGGAGCGCGGGAGACCCAGTACTTC
CAWSLTYAGARETQYF
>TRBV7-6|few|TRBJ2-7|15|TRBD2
TGTGCCAGCAGCTTAGCACTAGCGGTTGGTAGCGAGCAGTACTTC
CASSLALAVGSEQYF
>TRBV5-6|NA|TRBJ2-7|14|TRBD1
TGTGCCAGCATGGTGACAGGGAAATACTACGAGCAGTACTTC
CASMVTGKYYEQYF
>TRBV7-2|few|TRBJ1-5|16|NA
TGTGCCAGCAGCTTAGGTGCGATATATAGCAATCAGCCCCAGCATTTT
CASSLGAIYSNQPQHF
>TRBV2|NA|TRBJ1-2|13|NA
TGTGCCAGCAGTGTTGACAACCAGTGGGGCTGCACCTTC
CASSVDNQWGCTF
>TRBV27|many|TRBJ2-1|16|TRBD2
TGTGCCAGCAGTTCTAGACTAGCGGGAGGGCCGGGTGAGCAGTTCTTC
CASSSRLAGGPGEQFF
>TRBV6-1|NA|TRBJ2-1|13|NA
TGTGCCAGCAGTGAATTCCGTTACAATGAGCAGTTCTTC
CASSEFRYNEQFF
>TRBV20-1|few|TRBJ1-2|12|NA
TGCAGTGCTCTGGTCCCTCCCAGCGGCTACACCTTC
CSALVPPSGYTF
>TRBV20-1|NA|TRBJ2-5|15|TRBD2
TGCAGTGCTACAGCGGGAAGCGGGAAACCTGAGACCCAGTACTTC
CSATAGSGKPETQYF
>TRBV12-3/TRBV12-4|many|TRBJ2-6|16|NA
TGTGCCAGCAGTTTCAAGGATCCCTCTGGGGCCAACGTCCTGACTTTC
CASSFKDPSGANVLTF
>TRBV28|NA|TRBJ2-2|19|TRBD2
TGTGCCATCCCAGTCCGTCGGACTAGCGGGAGATTAAACACCGGGGAGCTGTTTTTT
CAIPVRRTSGRLNTGELFF
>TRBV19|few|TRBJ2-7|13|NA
TGTGCAAGCCGCGGGGTACCGGGCTACGAGCAGTACTTC
CASRGVPGYEQYF